This T cell receptor beta chain was captured in a study of T cell changes during pregnancy in multiple sclerosis. This CDR3 has 15 amino acids. Trimming at V came to 5 bases and at J to 4 bases, leaving 7 bases not matched to a gene. Germline CDR1 and CDR2: SGHTA and FQGNSA. TCRdb's copy holds only in-frame clones and misses some; the assay was immunoSEQ multiplex PCR. The sample yields about 84,000 clones, over 85% seen once. The sequence came from a female donor in good health, enrolled as a control in a pregnancy study. The chain combines TRBV7-2 with TRBJ2-7, with TRBD2 identical over 11 bases. The sample consisted of peripheral blood, taken in the second trimester of pregnancy. CDR3 in amino acids: CASSPWSSGRYEQYF. The CDR3, as DNA: TGTGCCAGCAGCCCCTGGTCTAGCGGGAGGTACGAGCAGTACTTC.